This TCR beta chain was sequenced in a study of blood T cell repertoires in COVID-19. V was clipped by 0 bases and J by 5 bases, with 13 bases between them. The CDR3 contains 16 residues. In germline, CDR1 is MNHEY, CDR2 SVGAGI. The protocol was immunoSEQ multiplex PCR, while the TCRdb copy is restricted to in-frame clones and leaves out a portion. The data hold some 200,000 clones, with around 80% observed a single time. The material sequenced was peripheral blood. The TCR originated in a man aged 25-45 years with active or convalescent COVID-19. J is TRBJ2-2 and V is TRBV6-5; D may be TRBD2 (5 bases). CDR3 coding DNA: TGTGCCAGCAGTTACTCGAGGGCCCCGCGGACCGGGGAGCTGTTTTTT. Amino acids: CASSYSRAPRTGELFF.